The 7 T cell receptor beta chains listed next were all sequenced from one sample in a study of OX40 agonist ivuxolimab in advanced cancers. The repertoire was sequenced with immunoSEQ multiplex PCR; TCRdb's copy has only in-frame clones and lacks some. The sample yields more than 15,000 clones, over 75% seen once. The sample consisted of CD4+ or CD8+ T cells sorted from blood, taken in a trial of the OX40 agonist ivuxolimab. These receptors were obtained from an adult with an advanced solid tumor such as melanoma, head and neck, liver or kidney cancer.

CDR3: CASSPVTGANVYTEAFF. CDR3 nucleotide sequence: TGTGCCAGCAGCCCCGTGACAGGGGCGAACGTTTACACTGAAGCTTTCTTT. The chain carries TRBV11-2 and TRBJ1-1; TRBD1 matches at 8 bases. The CDR3 sequence is 17 residues long. Germline trimming cut 5 bases from V and 3 bases from J; bases unmatched to any gene: 14. The V gene's germline CDR1 is SGHAT and CDR2 FQNNGV.

V usage is TRBV30 and J usage is TRBJ2-7; tentatively, D is TRBD1 or TRBD2 (5 bases each). This CDR3 region has 14 residues. V lost 8 bases, J lost 7 bases, and 24 bases lay in between. CDR1 GTSNPN and CDR2 SVGIG come from the germline V gene (reference sequence). The CDR3 reads CAPTDVGVNREQYF. DNA for the CDR3: TGTGCCCCTACGGATGTGGGGGTAAATAGGGAGCAGTACTTC.

This chain connects TRBV5-6 to TRBJ2-7, with 9 bases fitting TRBD1. This CDR3 is 13 amino acids long. The trim removed 5 bases at V and 1 base at J, leaving 1 base unmatched. The germline V gene encodes CDR1 SGHDT and CDR2 YYEEEE. CDR3 region: CASRGTGSYEQYF. In DNA form, the CDR3 reads TGTGCCAGCAGGGGGACAGGGTCCTACGAGCAGTACTTC.

The chain recombines TRBV4-1 with TRBJ2-7, with 9 bases that match TRBD2. V gave up 4 bases and J gave up 5 bases; unmatched junction bases: 3. The germline V gene encodes CDR1 MGHRA and CDR2 YSYEKL. The length of the CDR3 is 13 residues. The CDR3 DNA sequence: TGCGCCAGCAGCCTAGCGGGAGTCGACGAGCAGTACTTC. This sequence encodes CASSLAGVDEQYF.

The CDR3 DNA sequence: TGTGCCAGCAGCCCCGCGGGGCATGAGCAGTTCTTC. Its translation: CASSPAGHEQFF. This chain links TRBV7-8 with TRBJ2-1; D is possibly TRBD2 (6 bases). The CDR3 runs to 12 residues. Between the trimmed V and J ends, which lost 5 bases and 8 bases, there was a span of 10 bases. Germline CDR1 SGHVS, CDR2 FQNEAQ. Using reference TRBV7-8 and TRBJ2-1 for the parts outside the CDR3, the full variable domain is GAGVSQSPRYKVAKRGQDVALRCDPISGHVSLFWYQQALGQGPEFLTYFQNEAQLDKSGLPSDRFFAERPEGSVSTLKIQRTQQEDSAVYLCASSPAGHEQFFGPGTRLTVL.

J is TRBJ2-3 and V is TRBV6-4, with D maybe TRBD2 (6 bases). The V and J ends lost 4 bases and 6 bases respectively, with 20 bases between them. CDR1 is MRHNA, CDR2 SNTAGT, per germline. The CDR3 has 16 amino acids. CDR3 sequence (DNA): TGTGCCAGCAGTGCGGAAACAGGTGGAGGGGTGGATACGCAGTATTTT. Translated, it gives CASSAETGGGVDTQYF.

This clone has a handful of counts. The V and J genes are TRBV7-1 and TRBJ2-7; 7 nucleotides match TRBD1. TRBV7-1 is an open reading frame, and its role is uncertain. The CDR3 sequence is 12 residues long. Trimming cost V 3 bases and J 7 bases; bases outside gene matches: 3. DNA of the CDR3: TGTGCCAGCAGCTCCGGGACAGAAGAGCAGTACTTC. Its protein product is CASSSGTEEQYF.